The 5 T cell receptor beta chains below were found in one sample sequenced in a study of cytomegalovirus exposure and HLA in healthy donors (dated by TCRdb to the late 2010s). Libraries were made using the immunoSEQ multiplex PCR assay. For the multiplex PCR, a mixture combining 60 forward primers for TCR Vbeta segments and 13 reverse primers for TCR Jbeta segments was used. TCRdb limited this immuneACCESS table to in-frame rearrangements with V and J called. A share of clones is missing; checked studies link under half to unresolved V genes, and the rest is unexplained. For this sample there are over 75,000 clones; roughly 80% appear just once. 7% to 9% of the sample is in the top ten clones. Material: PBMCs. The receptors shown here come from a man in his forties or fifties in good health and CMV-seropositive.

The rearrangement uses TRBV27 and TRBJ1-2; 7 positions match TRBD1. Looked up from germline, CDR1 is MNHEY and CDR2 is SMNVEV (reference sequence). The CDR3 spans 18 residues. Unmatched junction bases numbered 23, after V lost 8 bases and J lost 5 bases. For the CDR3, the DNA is TGTGCCAGCCCCCCTGTGAGGGACAGATCCTCTGTACCTTATGGCTACACCTTC. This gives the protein CASPPVRDRSSVPYGYTF.

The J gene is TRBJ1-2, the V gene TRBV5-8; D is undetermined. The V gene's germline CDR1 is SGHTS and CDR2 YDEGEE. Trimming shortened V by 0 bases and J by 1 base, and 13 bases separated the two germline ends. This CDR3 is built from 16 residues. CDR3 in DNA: TGTGCCAGCAGCTTGGGAAAACAGCCGATTAACTATGGCTACACCTTC. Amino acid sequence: CASSLGKQPINYGYTF.

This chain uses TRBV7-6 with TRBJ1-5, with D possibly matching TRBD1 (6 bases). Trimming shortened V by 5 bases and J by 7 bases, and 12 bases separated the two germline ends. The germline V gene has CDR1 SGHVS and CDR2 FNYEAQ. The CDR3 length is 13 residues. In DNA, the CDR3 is TGTGCCAGCAGCAGGGACAATGGGCAGCCCCAGCATTTT. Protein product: CASSRDNGQPQHF.

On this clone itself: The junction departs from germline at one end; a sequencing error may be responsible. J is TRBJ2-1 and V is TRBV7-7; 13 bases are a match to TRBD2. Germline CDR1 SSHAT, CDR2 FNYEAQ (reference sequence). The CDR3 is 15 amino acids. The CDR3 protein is CASSSTSGRGNEQFF. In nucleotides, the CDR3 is TGTGCTAGCAGTTCCACTAGCGGGAGGGGCAATGAGCAGTTCTTC.

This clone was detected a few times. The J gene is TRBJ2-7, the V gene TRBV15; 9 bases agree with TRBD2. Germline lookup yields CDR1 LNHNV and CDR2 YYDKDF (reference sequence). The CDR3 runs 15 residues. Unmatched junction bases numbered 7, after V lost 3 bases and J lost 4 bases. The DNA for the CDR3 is TGTGCCACCAGCAGGACCGGGACTAGCAGATACGAGCAGTACTTC. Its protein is CATSRTGTSRYEQYF.